What follows describes a single T cell receptor beta chain. The data are from a study of low-dose radiotherapy and immunotherapy resistance in tumors. Germline V gene sequence: CDR1 MDHEN, CDR2 SYDVKM. There are 16 residues in the CDR3. Unmatched junction bases numbered 6, after V lost 0 bases and J lost 3 bases. As their treatment, donors received nivolumab, ipilimumab, aspirin, low-dose cyclophosphamide and low-dose radiotherapy. TRAV- and TRBV-specific primers were used for first-strand cDNA, which covered alpha and beta chains. The PCR that amplified TCRs ran for 20 to 25 cycles, relying on a constant-region primer and a V-primer adapter. One entry per CDR3 protein, called by TCRdb with MiXCR from the reads. The sample contains around 20,000 distinct CDR3 sequences, around 72% of which appear only once.

The chain is built from TRBV28 and TRBJ2-7, with 9 bases identical to TRBD1. The sequence was collected from a human donor with advanced metastatic prostate, ovarian, gallbladder or colorectal cancer (not recorded which). This table probably holds off-target reads from a library built for another chain. The CDR3 sequence is CASSLWSMTGGYEQYF. CDR3 in DNA: TGTGCCAGCAGTTTATGGTCGATGACAGGGGGCTACGAGCAGTACTTC.